This T cell receptor (beta chain) derives from a study of blood T cell repertoires in COVID-19. Across the study: Samples representing acute and convalescent COVID-19 were sourced from the United States, Italy and Spain. Sample material is recorded as cDNA or gDNA derived from T cells, B-cell-depleted T cells, or PBMCs.

As processed by the authors: Counts of nucleated cells, estimated from reference gene primer amplification, were obtained. The protocol was immunoSEQ multiplex PCR, while the TCRdb copy is restricted to in-frame clones and leaves out a portion. V, J and clone size reflect that table, while D and trimming were determined from the DNA. The sample shows 45,000 or so clones, about 85% of them seen only once. The sample consisted of peripheral blood. The source is a human donor in a cohort sampled during active COVID-19.

The CDR3 is CASRLATSYEQYF. In nucleotides, the CDR3 is TGTGCCAGCAGACTAGCGACGTCCTACGAGCAGTACTTC. The chain combines TRBV6-6 with TRBJ2-7; 7 bases map to TRBD2. CDR1 is MNHNY and CDR2 is SVGAGI in the germline V gene (reference sequence). There are 13 residues in the CDR3. V lost 6 bases to trimming and J lost 1 base; unmatched junction nucleotides: 3.